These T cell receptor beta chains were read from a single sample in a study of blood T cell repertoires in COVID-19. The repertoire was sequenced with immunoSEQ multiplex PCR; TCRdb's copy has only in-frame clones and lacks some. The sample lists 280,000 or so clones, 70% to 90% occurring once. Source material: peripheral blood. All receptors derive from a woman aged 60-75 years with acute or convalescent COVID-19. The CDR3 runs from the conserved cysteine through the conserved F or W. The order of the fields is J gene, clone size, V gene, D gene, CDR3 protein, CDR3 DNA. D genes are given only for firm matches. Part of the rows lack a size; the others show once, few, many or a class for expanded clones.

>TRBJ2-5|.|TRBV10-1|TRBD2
CASRGLVPETQYF
TGCGCCAGCAGGGGACTAGTACCAGAGACCCAGTACTTC
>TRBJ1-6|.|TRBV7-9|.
CASSPRGSRESPLHF
TGTGCCAGCAGCCCGAGAGGCTCACGGGAATCACCCCTCCACTTT
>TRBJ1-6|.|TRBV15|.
CATSRDLEGGSPLHF
TGTGCCACCAGCAGAGATCTTGAGGGTGGTTCACCCCTCCACTTT
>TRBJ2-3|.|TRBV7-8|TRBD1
CASSETGVGNTQYF
TGTGCCAGCAGCGAGACAGGGGTGGGGAATACGCAGTATTTT
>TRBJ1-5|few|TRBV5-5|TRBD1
CASSGGQGAIQPQHF
TGTGCCAGCAGCGGGGGACAGGGGGCGATTCAGCCCCAGCATTTT
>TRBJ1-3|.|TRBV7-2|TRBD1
CASSLEGGQGAIGNTIYF
TGTGCCAGCAGCTTAGAGGGTGGACAGGGGGCAATCGGAAACACCATATATTTT
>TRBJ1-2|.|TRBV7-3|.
CASSPGHNYGYTF
TGTGCCAGCAGCCCGGGACATAACTATGGCTACACCTTC
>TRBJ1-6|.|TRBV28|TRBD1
CASSPDRNWFVSETPLHF
TGTGCCAGCAGTCCGGACAGGAATTGGTTTGTTTCGGAAACACCCCTCCACTTT
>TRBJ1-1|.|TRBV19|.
CASSIQGGDTEAFF
TGTGCCAGTAGTATACAGGGAGGAGACACTGAAGCTTTCTTT
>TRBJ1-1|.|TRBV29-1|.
CSVAPGPGIEAFF
TGCAGCGTTGCTCCTGGCCCAGGGATTGAAGCTTTCTTT
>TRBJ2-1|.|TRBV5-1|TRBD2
CASSLSASGGYNEQFF
TGCGCCAGCAGCTTGTCGGCTAGCGGGGGCTACAATGAGCAGTTCTTC
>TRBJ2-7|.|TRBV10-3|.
CAISDDRWTIYEQYF
TGTGCCATCAGTGATGACAGGTGGACGATATACGAGCAGTACTTC
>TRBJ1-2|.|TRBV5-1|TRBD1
CASADRGYYGYTF
TGCGCCAGCGCAGACAGGGGGTACTATGGCTACACCTTC
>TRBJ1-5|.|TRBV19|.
CASSIGVAGARDQPQHF
TGTGCCAGTAGTATAGGGGTTGCGGGGGCGCGAGATCAGCCCCAGCATTTT
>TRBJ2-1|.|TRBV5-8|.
CASSRINEQFF
TGTGCCAGCAGCCGTATCAATGAGCAGTTCTTC
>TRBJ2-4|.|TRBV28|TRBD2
CASSGTSGSGWQNIQYF
TGTGCCAGCTCAGGGACTAGCGGGAGCGGGTGGCAAAACATTCAGTACTTC
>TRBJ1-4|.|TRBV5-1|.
CASSFGRGYEKLFF
TGCGCCAGCAGCTTCGGCAGGGGATACGAAAAACTGTTTTTT
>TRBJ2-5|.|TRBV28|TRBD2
CASSLFSGKETQYF
TGTGCCAGCAGTTTATTTAGCGGGAAAGAGACCCAGTACTTC
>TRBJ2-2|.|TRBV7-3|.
CASSLRPGDAGELFF
TGTGCCAGCAGCTTACGGCCAGGGGACGCCGGGGAGCTGTTTTTT
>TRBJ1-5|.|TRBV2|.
CASSGQKNSNQPQHF
TGTGCCAGCAGTGGACAGAAAAATAGCAATCAGCCCCAGCATTTT
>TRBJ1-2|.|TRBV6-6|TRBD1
CASSYTVQGVGYTF
TGTGCCAGCAGTTACACCGTGCAGGGGGTTGGCTACACCTTC
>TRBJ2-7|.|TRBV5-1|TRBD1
CASSMDRAYSSYEQYF
TGCGCCAGCAGCATGGACAGGGCCTACAGCTCCTACGAGCAGTACTTC
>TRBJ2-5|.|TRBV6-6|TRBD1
CASSLSPTGGETQYF
TGTGCCAGCAGTTTGTCCCCAACAGGGGGAGAGACCCAGTACTTC
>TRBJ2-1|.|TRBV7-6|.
CASSLGSEGFF
TGTGCCAGCAGCTTAGGCAGCGAAGGGTTCTTC
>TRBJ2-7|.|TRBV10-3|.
CAISEQDRRTYEQYF
TGTGCCATCAGTGAGCAAGACCGGCGGACTTACGAGCAGTACTTC
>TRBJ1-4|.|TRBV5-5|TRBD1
CASSRTGANEKLFF
TGTGCCAGCAGCCGGACAGGGGCCAATGAAAAACTGTTTTTT
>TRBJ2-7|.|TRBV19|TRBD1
CASSMGQGDYEQYF
TGTGCCAGTAGTATGGGACAGGGGGACTACGAGCAGTACTTC